This TCR beta chain was captured by sequencing in a study of CD4 T cells in relation to SARS-CoV-2 and coronaviruses. Study at large: Convalescent donors were aged 21 to 72, with median about 40 years. Findings and caveats of the study: No crossreactivity against non-spike viral proteins was tested here.

As to this clone: The antigen is not known.

The CDR3 runs 16 residues. Germline CDR1 reads SEHNR; CDR2 reads FQNEAQ (reference sequence). The ends lost 5 bases at V and 8 bases at J; junction bases unmatched: 10. This table comes from immunoSEQ multiplex PCR, and its TCRdb copy is limited to in-frame clones, with some not included. The sample contains 35,000 to 40,000 clones, 70% to 90% of which appear only once. CD4 enrichment then naive enrichment separated naive from memory CD4+ cells. The sample consisted of memory CD4+ T cells from PBMCs. The chain joins TRBV7-9 to TRBJ1-4, with 11 bases that match TRBD1. The clonotype was recovered from an adult with COVID-19. The CDR3 DNA reads TGTGCCAGCAGCGCCCACACGGGACAGGGGGGCGAAAAACTGTTTTTT. Protein: CASSAHTGQGGEKLFF.